One sample yielded the 30 T cell receptor beta chains listed below, sequenced in a study of cytomegalovirus exposure and HLA in healthy donors. Use of 60 Vbeta and 13 Jbeta primers characterized the PCR. Using immunoSEQ multiplex PCR, the repertoire was profiled, and TCRdb retains in-frame clones only, with some absent. This sample carries about 63,000 clones, 73% of them seen once, and the ten largest clones take approximately 5.4%. Sequenced material: PBMCs. The receptors were gathered from a man in his fifties in good health and CMV-seronegative.

The J gene is TRBJ1-2, the V gene TRBV5-4, with TRBD1 identical over 8 bases. CDR3 length: 14 residues. The trim removed 4 bases at V and 3 bases at J, leaving 5 bases unmatched. Germline CDR1 SGHNT, CDR2 YYREEE (reference sequence). The CDR3, as DNA: TGTGCCAGCAGCCCTGACAGGGGCTACTATGGCTACACCTTC. Protein sequence: CASSPDRGYYGYTF.

This clone was picked up one time. At one of its ends the junction is not consistent with the germline gene, which may arise from a read error. The chain joins TRBV7-9 to TRBJ2-7, with 7 nucleotides matching TRBD1. The CDR3 length is 13 residues. CDR1 is SEHNR and CDR2 is FQNEAQ in the germline V gene (reference sequence). The CDR3 reads CANSWDSYYEQYF. CDR3 coding DNA: TGTGCCAACAGCTGGGACAGCTACTACGAGCAGTACTTC.

The chain couples TRBV6-6 to TRBJ2-5; 11 bases agree with TRBD2. J was trimmed by 2 bases and V by 6 bases; bases with no gene match: 5. CDR1 MNHNY and CDR2 SVGAGI come from the germline V gene (reference sequence). The CDR3 is 15 residues long. For the CDR3, the DNA is TGTGCCAGCAGACGACTAGCGGGGTTGCAAGAGACCCAGTACTTC. Translation: CASRRLAGLQETQYF.

The chain is built from TRBV4-2 and TRBJ2-5; D gene uncertain. The J call may be mistaken, given a closer DNA end match to TRBJ2-7. Germline lookup yields CDR1 LGHNA and CDR2 YNFKEQ. This CDR3 region has 12 residues. In nucleotides, the CDR3 is TGTGCCAGCAGCCAAGCCCACTACGAGCAGTACTTC. Residues: CASSQAHYEQYF.

This rearrangement joins TRBV5-1 to TRBJ1-1; D gene unclear. V dropped 7 bases and J dropped 7 bases, with 17 bases sitting between them. Germline assignment: CDR1 SGHRS and CDR2 YFSETQ. The CDR3 is 13 residues long. CDR3 DNA sequence: TGCGCCAGCGCTTCACAGCCCCCTTTTGAAGCTTTCTTT. This encodes CASASQPPFEAFF.

The chain is built from TRBV11-3 and TRBJ2-3; weak D call: TRBD2 (7 bases). This CDR3 spans 16 amino acids. V dropped 1 base and J dropped 0 bases, with 11 bases sitting between them. Germline CDR1 SGHNT, CDR2 YENEEA. The CDR3 DNA is TGTGCCAGCAGCTTAGGGGGGGGCGGGAGCACAGATACGCAGTATTTT. Its translation: CASSLGGGGSTDTQYF.

The CDR3 DNA is TGTGCCAGCAGTTATCTGGACAGGGGGGGTAACTATGGCTACACCTTC. This gives the protein CASSYLDRGGNYGYTF. The chain couples TRBV2 to TRBJ1-2; TRBD1 agrees at 10 bases. The germline V gene has CDR1 SNHLY and CDR2 FYNNEI. V shed 5 bases and J 1 base; nucleotides not matched to a gene: 7. The CDR3 is 16 residues long.

The rearrangement links TRBV6-5 to TRBJ1-2; no reliable D call. The V end lost 4 bases, the J end lost 8 bases, and 20 bases lay between the germline ends. Germline loops: CDR1 MNHEY, CDR2 SVGAGI. The CDR3 totals 15 residues. DNA of the CDR3: TGTGCCAGCAGTTGGTTGCGAGGTTCGTCGAGGGGCTACACCTTC. Protein sequence: CASSWLRGSSRGYTF.

The V and J genes are TRBV4-1 and TRBJ2-1; TRBD1 matches 7 bases. The germline V gene has CDR1 MGHRA and CDR2 YSYEKL. CDR3 length: 15 amino acids. Unmatched junction bases numbered 6, after V lost 4 bases and J lost 3 bases. The CDR3 protein is CASSPAGGLYNEQFF. As DNA, the CDR3 is TGCGCCAGCAGCCCAGCAGGGGGTCTCTACAATGAGCAGTTCTTC.

The chain employs TRBV19 and TRBJ2-3; TRBD1 matches at 7 bases. J was trimmed by 5 bases and V by 2 bases; bases with no gene match: 1. Germline loops: CDR1 LNHDA, CDR2 SQIVND (reference sequence). This CDR3 is 13 amino acids long. The CDR3 DNA reads as TGTGCCAGTAGTATATCAGGGGGAGATACGCAGTATTTT. Encoded protein: CASSISGGDTQYF.

This rearrangement joins TRBV29-1 to TRBJ2-7; D gene ambiguous. The CDR3 runs to 13 residues. V dropped 4 bases and J dropped 0 bases, with 10 bases sitting between them. The germline V gene has CDR1 SQVTM and CDR2 ANQGSEA. This CDR3 is CSVVYSHSYEQYF. The CDR3 DNA reads TGCAGCGTTGTATACAGTCACTCCTACGAGCAGTACTTC.

The CDR3 here is CASSSGDRGNTEAFF. CDR3 bases: TGTGCCAGCAGCTCCGGGGACAGGGGGAACACTGAAGCTTTCTTT. This sequence joins TRBV7-9 and TRBJ1-1; 10 positions agree with TRBD1. The CDR3 length is 15 residues. V lost 4 bases to trimming and J lost 1 base; unmatched junction nucleotides: 3. CDR1 and CDR2 (germline): SEHNR, FQNEAQ (reference sequence).

The chain recombines TRBV6-5 with TRBJ2-2; D is possibly TRBD1 (5 bases). The V end was cut by 6 bases, the J end by 3 bases, with 14 bases between. The CDR3 spans 15 residues. Germline CDR1 and CDR2: MNHEY and SVGAGI. CDR3 DNA sequence: TGTGCCAGCAGCTTTCAGGGCCCCGACACCGGGGAGCTGTTTTTT. It codes for CASSFQGPDTGELFF.

This clone appeared once. The chain links TRBV5-1 to TRBJ1-1, with D tentatively TRBD1 (6 bases). Germline-derived CDR1 and CDR2 are SGHRS and YFSETQ. CDR3 length equals 16 residues. The ends were cut back, 3 bases at V and 10 bases at J, with 25 bases in the middle. CDR3 nucleotide sequence: TGCGCCAGCAGCTCCCAAGGTAGGCAGGGGTTAGTTGGAGCTTTCTTT. Encoded protein: CASSSQGRQGLVGAFF.

On this clone: Other DNA sequences of this sample code for an identical CDR3. The rearrangement uses TRBV15 and TRBJ1-2; D is unresolved. V dropped 1 base and J dropped 4 bases, with 10 bases sitting between them. Germline V gives CDR1 LNHNV, CDR2 YYDKDF (reference sequence). The CDR3 runs to 14 residues. The CDR3 nucleotides read TGTGCCACCAGCAGAGCCGACGCGGGCTATGGCTACACCTTC. Amino acid sequence: CATSRADAGYGYTF.

This clone was observed a few times. V is TRBV19 and J is TRBJ2-6; D is ambiguous. With 8 bases removed from V and 2 bases from J, the gap between germline ends came to 13 bases. Germline lookup yields CDR1 LNHDA and CDR2 SQIVND (reference sequence). There are 15 residues in the CDR3. The CDR3 reads CASSVVGTGANVLTF. The CDR3 nucleotides are TGTGCCAGTTCCGTAGTGGGCACTGGGGCCAACGTCCTGACTTTC.

The V call is TRBV18, the J call TRBJ2-5, with 9 bases fitting TRBD1. The V and J ends lost 1 base and 1 base, in that order; junction bases with no gene match: 4. The germline gives CDR1 KGHSH, CDR2 LQKENI. This CDR3 region has 16 residues. CDR3 nucleotide sequence: TGTGCCAGCTCACCACTCGGGACAGGGACCCAAGAGACCCAGTACTTC. Protein: CASSPLGTGTQETQYF.

The rearrangement joins TRBV30 to TRBJ1-1; 8 nucleotides line up with TRBD1. The V gene end was trimmed by 2 bases and the J gene end by 5 bases; junction bases not matched to a gene: 4. CDR3 length: 13 residues. Germline V gene sequence: CDR1 GTSNPN, CDR2 SVGIG (reference sequence). CDR3 sequence: CAWSTTGVTEAFF. DNA of the CDR3: TGTGCCTGGAGTACGACAGGGGTGACTGAAGCTTTCTTT.

The chain joins TRBV6-1 to TRBJ2-7; TRBD1 matches 8 bases. This CDR3 contains 18 residues. V lost 2 bases, J lost 3 bases, and 15 bases stayed unmatched. Germline CDR1 reads MNHNS; CDR2 reads SASEGT. Here the CDR3 DNA reads TGTGCCAGCAGTGAAAGGGGCCAGGGGGCGGTTAATGTCTACGAGCAGTACTTC. Translating it yields CASSERGQGAVNVYEQYF.

The V call is TRBV19, the J call TRBJ2-1, with 12 bases fitting TRBD1. Germline loops: CDR1 LNHDA, CDR2 SQIVND (reference sequence). V was pared by 2 bases and J by 7 bases, with 6 bases of the junction left unmatched. There are 16 residues in the CDR3. DNA for the CDR3: TGTGCCAGTAGTATAAGGGGACAGGGGGCGCTTAATGAGCAGTTCTTC. Amino acid sequence: CASSIRGQGALNEQFF.

This chain links TRBV7-2 with TRBJ2-3; D not resolved. The germline gives CDR1 SGHTA, CDR2 FQGNSA. V lost 1 base and J lost 4, with 9 bases in between. The CDR3 is 14 amino acids. This CDR3 reads CASSLVLDSDTQYF. In nucleotides, the CDR3 is TGTGCCAGCAGCTTAGTCCTAGATTCAGATACGCAGTATTTT.

This clone was seen a single time. V usage is TRBV5-1 and J usage is TRBJ1-6; the D gene is possibly TRBD1 (6 bases). CDR1 is SGHRS and CDR2 is YFSETQ in the germline V gene. The CDR3 is 16 amino acids. The V gene lost 0 bases and the J gene lost 6 bases, with 13 bases spanning the gap. The CDR3 region is CASSLGQANSNSPLHF. CDR3 DNA sequence: TGCGCCAGCAGCTTGGGACAGGCGAACTCTAATTCACCCCTCCACTTT.

The gene calls are TRBV10-2 and TRBJ2-7; D is ambiguous. V was shortened by 10 bases and J by 0 bases, with 16 bases between the two germline ends. The germline V gene encodes CDR1 WSHSY and CDR2 SAAADI. The CDR3 length is 14 residues. The CDR3 nucleotides are TGCGCCACCCATTCCGCCCTCGGCTCCTACGAGCAGTACTTC. As protein: CATHSALGSYEQYF.

The chain is built from TRBV30 and TRBJ2-2, with D unclear. Trimming took 3 bases from V and 1 from J, leaving 6 bases between them. The length of the CDR3 is 13 residues. Per germline, CDR1 GTSNPN and CDR2 SVGIG (reference sequence). The CDR3 nucleotides are TGTGCCTGGAGAACAGTGAACACCGGGGAGCTGTTTTTT. It codes for CAWRTVNTGELFF.

This clone showed up just a few times. The CDR3 DNA reads as TGTGCCAACCTAGGGGGAGGGGTCCTCTACAATGAGCAGTTCTTC. Protein: CANLGGGVLYNEQFF. The chain recombines TRBV19 with TRBJ2-1, with D perhaps TRBD2 (7 bases). CDR1 is LNHDA and CDR2 is SQIVND in the germline V gene (reference sequence). V lost 10 bases and J 3 bases, leaving 19 bases between the germline ends. This CDR3 is 15 amino acids long.

This clone was observed a few times. The chain's CDR3 is CASSLTGLLYEQYF. CDR3 nucleotide sequence: TGTGCCAGCAGTCTGACAGGGCTTCTCTACGAGCAGTACTTC. The rearrangement uses TRBV6-5 and TRBJ2-7; 7 bases match TRBD1. Germline loops: CDR1 MNHEY, CDR2 SVGAGI. V lost 5 bases to trimming and J lost 3 bases; unmatched junction nucleotides: 7. The CDR3 covers 14 residues.

This chain links TRBV19 with TRBJ1-3; 7 positions match TRBD1. There are 17 residues in the CDR3. The V and J ends lost 10 bases and 0 bases, in that order; junction bases with no gene match: 15. Per the germline V gene, CDR1 is LNHDA and CDR2 is SQIVND (reference sequence). CDR3 sequence: CATSGGDSRSSGNTIYF. The CDR3 nucleotides are TGTGCCACATCGGGTGGGGACAGCCGAAGCTCTGGAAACACCATATATTTT.

The chain links TRBV5-4 to TRBJ2-5; 11 bases fit TRBD2. CDR3 length equals 16 residues. The V gene end was trimmed by 4 bases and the J gene end by 5 bases; junction bases not matched to a gene: 10. Germline CDR1 and CDR2: SGHNT and YYREEE (reference sequence). For the CDR3, the DNA is TGTGCCAGCAGCACATTAGCGGGGGGGATCGGGGAGACCCAGTACTTC. Translating gives CASSTLAGGIGETQYF.

The J gene is TRBJ1-6, the V gene TRBV19; maybe TRBD1 (5 bases). The CDR3 spans 15 residues. Germline values: CDR1 LNHDA, CDR2 SQIVND (reference sequence). Trimming cost V 0 bases and J 6 bases, with 9 bases left between them. The CDR3 loop is CASSIEVGGNSPLHF. The DNA of the CDR3 is TGTGCCAGTAGTATAGAAGTGGGGGGTAATTCACCCCTCCACTTT.

This sequence joins TRBV29-1 and TRBJ1-2; TRBD1 might be the D (6 bases). Trimming stripped 3 bases from V and 0 bases from J, with 8 bases between. In germline, CDR1 is SQVTM, CDR2 ANQGSEA. The CDR3 has 13 residues. Here the CDR3 reads CSVDRGANYGYTF. CDR3 coding DNA: TGCAGCGTTGACAGGGGAGCTAACTATGGCTACACCTTC. The variable domain in full, completed from reference TRBV29-1 and TRBJ1-2, reads SAVISQKPSRDICQRGTSLTIQCQVDSQVTMMFWYRQQPGQSLTLIATANQGSEATYESGFVIDKFPISRPNLTFSTLTVSNMSPEDSSIYLCSVDRGANYGYTFGSGTRLTVV.